This T cell receptor (beta chain) comes out of a study of Graves' ophthalmopathy and Graves' hyperthyroidism (dated by TCRdb to 2017 to 2018). About the full investigation: Hyperthyroidism was considered stable if no progression to ophthalmopathy occurred within 18 months of follow-up. An independent validation cohort was composed of around 19 hyperthyroidism patients and some 16 patients who later progressed from hyperthyroidism to ophthalmopathy. The study used signatures of the TCR beta repertoire to tell Graves' ophthalmopathy apart from Graves' hyperthyroidism and to predict which patients would progress to ophthalmopathy. Once sampling was done, hyperthyroidism patients were given methimazole at a starting dose of 30 mg daily, while ophthalmopathy patients were given high-dose intravenous methylprednisolone. A discovery set of 100 patients (about 45 ophthalmopathy, 55 to 65 stable hyperthyroidism) was enrolled to explore V-J signatures distinguishing ophthalmopathy from hyperthyroidism. T-cell repertoires of thyroid tissue and blood were compared in over five hyperthyroidism patients. In total, around 140 blood samples were TCR-sequenced: fewer than 50 ophthalmopathy, roughly 77 hyperthyroidism and approximately 17 hyperthyroidism-to-ophthalmopathy patients. Results and caveats for the whole study, not just this receptor: Most expanded thyroid clonotypes with frequency above 0.001 were also detected in blood, suggesting blood repertoires may reflect the thyroid immune response. In cross-validation, the 13-signature model distinguished ophthalmopathy from stable hyperthyroidism with around 90% sensitivity and around 81% specificity, while in the test set the corresponding values were 80% and 75%. In validation, the model predicted ophthalmopathy progression with 55% to 71% sensitivity and around 72% specificity; approximately 12 predicted patients were CT-confirmed with GO in a median of about 7.1 months. No statistical method was used to set the sample size in advance, and the investigators knew which group each participant was assigned to.

This clonotype was observed many times. No antigen is known for it. Base quality data are lacking; no much larger clone is found one base away. CDR1 is given as SGHVS and CDR2 as FQNEAQ, both from the germline V gene. The CDR3 has 14 amino acids, counting the end cysteine and phenylalanine. Of all the DNA, just the CDR3 is kept, 42 bases in frame from base 1. A distance of 13 bases separates the germline ends of V and J, which lose 8 bases and 3 bases respectively. Patients with hyperthyroidism were aged 18 to 65 years, had been newly diagnosed, and had a disease duration of less than 2 months. Patients with other autoimmune diseases, uncontrolled infections, pregnancy or lactation were excluded. Diagnosis was based on clinical symptoms, serum thyroxine, TRAb, thyroid ultrasound and orbital computed tomography. Total RNA was extracted with Trizol reagent and quality-checked on an Agilent 2100 Bioanalyzer.

TCR beta CDR3 regions were amplified from RNA transcripts for repertoire sequencing. The first round was an RT-PCR using HTBI primers with the Qiagen OneStep RT-PCR kit, and this first round was followed by a second-round multiplex PCR, then size selection and purification. Sequencing of the libraries was carried out on an Illumina HiSeq2000 in paired-end mode with 100 bp reads. Processing in the source paper ran as follows. SOAPnuke was used to process the reads, throwing out any read that had adapters, had uncalled bases, had a mean Phred below 15, or lacked an exact constant-primer or identifier match. COPE v1.2.5 was used to merge the high-quality paired reads. Unique nucleotide sequences were defined as clonotypes and aligned to IMGT TRB V, D and J references using MiTCR v1.1. The analysis was limited to V-J combinations with a frequency above 0.0001, which together covered 98% to 99.2% of repertoires. For each V-J combination, a TCR clonal expansion and chaos score was defined as the ratio of F50 clonal expansion to chaos observed in the TCRdist matrix. Welch's t-statistics and random forest were used to reduce the features to some 13 V-J combinations, which were then used as input to a naive Bayes classifier. The Morisita-Horn index was used to measure how similar the thyroid and blood repertoires were. TCRdb reanalyzed the raw reads on its own, using fastp at Q25 for trimming and MiXCR for clone calling, and kept in-frame beta chains. Identical CDR3 protein sequences are pooled into one entry, listed with their most common genes and DNA. V and J calls and clone size were set by TCRdb, not the authors. In all, the sample holds approximately 1.2 million distinct CDR3 sequences, and 35% to 45% of those were seen once. The ten largest make up over 8.5% of the sample.

The origin of this receptor is an adult man with Graves' hyperthyroidism. Recombination joined TRBV7-8 with TRBJ2-2; the D gene identity is not certain. The sequenced sample was peripheral blood or thyroid tissue (not recorded which). The CDR3 corresponds to CASASTTYTGELFF. The DNA is as follows: TGTGCCAGCGCATCTACGACCTACACCGGGGAGCTGTTTTTT.